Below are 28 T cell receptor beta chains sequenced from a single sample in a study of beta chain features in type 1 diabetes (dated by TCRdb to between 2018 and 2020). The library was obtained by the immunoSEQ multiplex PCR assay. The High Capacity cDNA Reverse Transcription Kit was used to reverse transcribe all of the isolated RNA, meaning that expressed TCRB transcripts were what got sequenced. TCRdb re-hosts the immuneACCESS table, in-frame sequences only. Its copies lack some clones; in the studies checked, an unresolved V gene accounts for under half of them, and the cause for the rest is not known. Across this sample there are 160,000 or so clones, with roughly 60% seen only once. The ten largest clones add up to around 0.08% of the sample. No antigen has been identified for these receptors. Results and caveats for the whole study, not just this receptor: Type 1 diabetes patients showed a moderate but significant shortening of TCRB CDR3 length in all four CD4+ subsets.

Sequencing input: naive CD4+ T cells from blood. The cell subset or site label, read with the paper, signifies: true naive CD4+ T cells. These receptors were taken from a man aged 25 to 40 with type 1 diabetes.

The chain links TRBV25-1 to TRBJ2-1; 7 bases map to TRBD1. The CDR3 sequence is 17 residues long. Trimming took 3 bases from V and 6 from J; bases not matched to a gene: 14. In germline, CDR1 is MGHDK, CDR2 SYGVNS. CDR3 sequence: CASSDPLNRGKLNEQFF. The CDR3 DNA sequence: TGTGCCAGCAGTGACCCCCTCAACAGGGGAAAACTCAATGAGCAGTTCTTC.

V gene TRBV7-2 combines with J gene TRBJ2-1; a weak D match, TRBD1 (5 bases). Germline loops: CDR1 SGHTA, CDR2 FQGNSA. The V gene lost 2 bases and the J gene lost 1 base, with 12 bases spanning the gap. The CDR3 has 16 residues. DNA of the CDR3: TGTGCCAGCAGCTTACGTTGGGGCCAGTCCTACAATGAGCAGTTCTTC. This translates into CASSLRWGQSYNEQFF.

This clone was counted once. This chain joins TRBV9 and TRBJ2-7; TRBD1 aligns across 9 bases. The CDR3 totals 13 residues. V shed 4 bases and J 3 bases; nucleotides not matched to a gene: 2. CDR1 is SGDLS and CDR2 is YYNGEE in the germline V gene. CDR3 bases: TGTGCCAGCAGCAGGACAGGGGACTACGAGCAGTACTTC. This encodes CASSRTGDYEQYF.

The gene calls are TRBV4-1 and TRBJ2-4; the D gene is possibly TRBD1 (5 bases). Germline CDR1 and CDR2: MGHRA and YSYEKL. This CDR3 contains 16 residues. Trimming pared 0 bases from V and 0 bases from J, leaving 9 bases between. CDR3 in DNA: TGCGCCAGCAGCCAAGATCTTAGGGGAGCCAAAAACATTCAGTACTTC. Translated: CASSQDLRGAKNIQYF.

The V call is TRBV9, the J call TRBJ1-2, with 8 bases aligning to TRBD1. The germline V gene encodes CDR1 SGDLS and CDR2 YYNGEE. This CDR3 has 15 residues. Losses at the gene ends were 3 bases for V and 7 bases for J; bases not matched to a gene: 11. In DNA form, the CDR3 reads TGTGCCAGCAGCGGAAGAGACGGACAGGGAAGTGGCTACACCTTC. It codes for CASSGRDGQGSGYTF.

The chain's CDR3 is CASSRQGSTQYF. The CDR3, as DNA: TGTGCCAGCAGTAGACAGGGTTCGACCCAGTACTTC. V is TRBV28 and J is TRBJ2-5; 7 bases are shared with TRBD1. The germline CDR1 and CDR2 sequences are MDHEN and SYDVKM. The CDR3 consists of 12 residues. The V and J ends lost 5 bases and 7 bases, in that order; junction bases with no gene match: 4.

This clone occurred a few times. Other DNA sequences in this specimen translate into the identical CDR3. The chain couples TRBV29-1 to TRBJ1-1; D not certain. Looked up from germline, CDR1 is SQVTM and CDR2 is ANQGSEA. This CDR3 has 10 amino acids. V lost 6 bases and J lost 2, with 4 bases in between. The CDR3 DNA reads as TGCAGCGTCCTTAACACTGAAGCTTTCTTT. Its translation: CSVLNTEAFF.

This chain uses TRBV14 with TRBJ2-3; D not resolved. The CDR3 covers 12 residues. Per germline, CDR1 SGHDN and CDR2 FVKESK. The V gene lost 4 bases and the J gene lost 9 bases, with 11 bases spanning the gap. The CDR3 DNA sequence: TGTGCCAGCAGCCCCTCGTCGACGACGCAGTATTTT. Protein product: CASSPSSTTQYF.

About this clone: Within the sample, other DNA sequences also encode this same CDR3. The CDR3 DNA sequence: TGCAGCGTTGCAGGGAGCTCCTACAATGAGCAGTTCTTC. Amino acid sequence: CSVAGSSYNEQFF. The chain couples TRBV29-1 to TRBJ2-1; TRBD1 or TRBD2 may be the D gene (5 bases each). The CDR3 is made up of 13 amino acids. Trimming took off 4 bases at V and 0 bases at J, with 7 bases between the two ends. Germline V gives CDR1 SQVTM, CDR2 ANQGSEA.

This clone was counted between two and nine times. The CDR3 coding sequence is TGCAGCGCCTCCCTCCAGGGGCACACTGAAGCTTTCTTT. Translated: CSASLQGHTEAFF. The chain has TRBV29-1 and TRBJ1-1, with D maybe TRBD1 (6 bases). This CDR3 has 13 residues. The V gene's germline CDR1 is SQVTM and CDR2 ANQGSEA. V gave up 7 bases and J gave up 3 bases, with 15 bases separating them.

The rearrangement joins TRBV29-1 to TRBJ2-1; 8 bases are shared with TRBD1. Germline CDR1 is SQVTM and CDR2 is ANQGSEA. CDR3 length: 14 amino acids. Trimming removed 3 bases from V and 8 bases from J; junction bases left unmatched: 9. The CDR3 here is CSVDRQGARDEQFF. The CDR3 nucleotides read TGCAGCGTTGATCGGCAGGGGGCTAGGGATGAGCAGTTCTTC.

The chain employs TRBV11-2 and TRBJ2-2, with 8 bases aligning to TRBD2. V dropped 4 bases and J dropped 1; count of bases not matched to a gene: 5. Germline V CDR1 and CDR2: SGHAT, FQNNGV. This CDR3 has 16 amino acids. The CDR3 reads CASSSTRGENTGELFF. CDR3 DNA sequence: TGTGCCAGCAGCTCAACGCGGGGGGAGAACACCGGGGAGCTGTTTTTT.

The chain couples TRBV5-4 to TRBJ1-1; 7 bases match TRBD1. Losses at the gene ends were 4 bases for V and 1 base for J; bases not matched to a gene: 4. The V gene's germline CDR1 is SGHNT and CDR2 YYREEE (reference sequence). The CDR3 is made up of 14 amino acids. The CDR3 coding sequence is TGTGCCAGCAGCGCCGGGACAGAGAACACTGAAGCTTTCTTT. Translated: CASSAGTENTEAFF.

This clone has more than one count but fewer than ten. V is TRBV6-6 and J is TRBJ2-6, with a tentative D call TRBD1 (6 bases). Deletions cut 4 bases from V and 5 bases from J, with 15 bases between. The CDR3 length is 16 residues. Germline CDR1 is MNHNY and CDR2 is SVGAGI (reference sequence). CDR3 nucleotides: TGTGCCAGCAGTTTGCAAACCGGGACAAGGGCCAACGTCCTGACTTTC. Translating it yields CASSLQTGTRANVLTF.

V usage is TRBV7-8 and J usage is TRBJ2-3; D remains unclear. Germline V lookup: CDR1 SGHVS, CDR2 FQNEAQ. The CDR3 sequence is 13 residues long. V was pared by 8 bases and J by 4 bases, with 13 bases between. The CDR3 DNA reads TGTGCCAGCTCAGGCACGGCGGCAGATACGCAGTATTTT. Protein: CASSGTAADTQYF.

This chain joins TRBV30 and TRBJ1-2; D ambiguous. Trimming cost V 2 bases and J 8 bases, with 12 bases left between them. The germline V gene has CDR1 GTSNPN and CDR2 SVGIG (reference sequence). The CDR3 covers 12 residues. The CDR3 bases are TGTGCCTGGAGTTCCCAGCATCGCGGCTACACCTTC. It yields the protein CAWSSQHRGYTF.

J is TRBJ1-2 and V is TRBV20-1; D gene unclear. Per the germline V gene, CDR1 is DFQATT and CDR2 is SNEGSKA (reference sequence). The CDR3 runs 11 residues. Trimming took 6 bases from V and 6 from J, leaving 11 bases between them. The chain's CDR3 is CSAGMNDGYTF. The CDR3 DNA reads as TGCAGTGCGGGGATGAACGATGGCTACACCTTC.

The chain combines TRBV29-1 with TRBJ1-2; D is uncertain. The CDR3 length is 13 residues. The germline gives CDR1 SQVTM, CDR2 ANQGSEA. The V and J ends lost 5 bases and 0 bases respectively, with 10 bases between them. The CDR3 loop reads CSVRRSSNYGYTF. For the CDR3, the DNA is TGCAGCGTTAGGCGGAGTTCTAACTATGGCTACACCTTC.

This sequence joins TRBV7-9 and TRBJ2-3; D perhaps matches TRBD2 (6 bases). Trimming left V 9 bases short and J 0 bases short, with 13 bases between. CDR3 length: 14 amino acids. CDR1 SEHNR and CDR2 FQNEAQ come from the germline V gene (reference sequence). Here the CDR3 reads CASLAVSSTDTQYF. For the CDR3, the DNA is TGTGCCAGTTTAGCGGTCTCTAGCACAGATACGCAGTATTTT.

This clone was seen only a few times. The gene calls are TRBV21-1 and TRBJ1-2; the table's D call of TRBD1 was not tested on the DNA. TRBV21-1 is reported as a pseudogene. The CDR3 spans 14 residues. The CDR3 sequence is CASSPTASGYGYTF. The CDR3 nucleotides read TGTGCCAGCAGCCCGACAGCGTCTGGGTATGGCTACACCTTC.

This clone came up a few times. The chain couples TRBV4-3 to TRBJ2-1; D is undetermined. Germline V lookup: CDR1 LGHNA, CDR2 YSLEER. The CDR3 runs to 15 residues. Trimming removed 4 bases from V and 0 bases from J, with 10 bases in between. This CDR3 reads CASSLGLSSYNEQFF. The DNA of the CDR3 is TGCGCCAGCAGCCTAGGGCTCAGCTCCTACAATGAGCAGTTCTTC.

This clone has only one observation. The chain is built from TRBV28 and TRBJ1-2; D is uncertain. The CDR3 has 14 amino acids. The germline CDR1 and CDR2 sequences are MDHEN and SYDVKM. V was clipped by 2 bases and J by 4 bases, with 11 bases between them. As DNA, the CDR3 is TGTGCCAGCAGTTTAGTCAAGGATCTCTATGGCTACACCTTC. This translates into CASSLVKDLYGYTF.

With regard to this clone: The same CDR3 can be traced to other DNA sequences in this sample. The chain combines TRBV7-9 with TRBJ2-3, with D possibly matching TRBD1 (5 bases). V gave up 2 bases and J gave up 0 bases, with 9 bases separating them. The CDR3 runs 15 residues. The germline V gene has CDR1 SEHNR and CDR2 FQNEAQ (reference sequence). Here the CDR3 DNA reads TGTGCCAGCAGCTTATTAGGGGCTAGCACAGATACGCAGTATTTT. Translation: CASSLLGASTDTQYF.

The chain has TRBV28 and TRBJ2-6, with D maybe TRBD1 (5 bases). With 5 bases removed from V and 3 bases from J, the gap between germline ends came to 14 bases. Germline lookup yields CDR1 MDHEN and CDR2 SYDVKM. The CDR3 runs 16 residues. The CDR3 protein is CASSPSPGYGANVLTF. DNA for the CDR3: TGTGCCAGCAGTCCTAGTCCAGGGTATGGGGCCAACGTCCTGACTTTC.

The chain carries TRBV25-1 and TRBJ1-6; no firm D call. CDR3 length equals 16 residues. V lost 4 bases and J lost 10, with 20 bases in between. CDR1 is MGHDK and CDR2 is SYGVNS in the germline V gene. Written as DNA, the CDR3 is TGTGCCAGCAGTGGAGGGATGGGTCCCGGATGGTCACCCCTCCACTTT. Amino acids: CASSGGMGPGWSPLHF.

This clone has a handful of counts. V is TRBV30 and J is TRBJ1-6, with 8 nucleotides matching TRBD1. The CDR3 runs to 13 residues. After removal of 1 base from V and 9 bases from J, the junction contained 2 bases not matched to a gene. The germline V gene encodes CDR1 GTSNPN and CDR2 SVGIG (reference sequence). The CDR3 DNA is TGTGCCTGGAGTGGACAGGGGAGTTCACCCCTCCACTTT. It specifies CAWSGQGSSPLHF.

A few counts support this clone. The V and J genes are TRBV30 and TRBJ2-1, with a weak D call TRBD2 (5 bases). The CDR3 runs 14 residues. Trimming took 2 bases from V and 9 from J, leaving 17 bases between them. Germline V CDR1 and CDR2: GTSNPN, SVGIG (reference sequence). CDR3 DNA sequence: TGTGCCTGGAGTCCCGGATCGGGGAGCAGTGAGCAGTTCTTC. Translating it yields CAWSPGSGSSEQFF.

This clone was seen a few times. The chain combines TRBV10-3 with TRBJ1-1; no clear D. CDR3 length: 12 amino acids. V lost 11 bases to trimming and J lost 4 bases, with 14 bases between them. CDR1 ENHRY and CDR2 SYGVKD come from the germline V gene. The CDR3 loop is CAASAFGTEAFF. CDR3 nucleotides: TGTGCCGCGTCGGCGTTTGGCACTGAAGCTTTCTTT.